This is a list of T cell receptor beta chains from one sample in a study of T cells after posttransplantation cyclophosphamide. Repertoires were generated with immunoSEQ multiplex PCR, while TCRdb's copy carries only in-frame clones and drops some. The repertoire consists of over 30,000 clones, none detected only once. The material sequenced was PBMCs. Receptor source: a girl aged 10 to 17 in good health, CMV-negative, and a related stem cell transplant donor. CDR3s include the opening cysteine and the closing phenylalanine or tryptophan. The D gene is left open where the match is weak. Not every row has a clone size; where given, it reads once, few, many or a size class.

V gene: TRBV4-3
J gene: TRBJ2-3
D gene: TRBD2
clone size: few
CDR3 DNA: TGCGCCAGCAGCCGTCTTCTAGCGGTCGTAGCACGAGATACGCAGTATTTT
CDR3 protein: CASSRLLAVVARDTQYF

V gene: TRBV10-1
J gene: TRBJ2-7
D gene: TRBD2
clone size: .
CDR3 DNA: TGCGCCAGCAGTGAGGGTGGGGGGGCCTACGAGCAGTACTTC
CDR3 protein: CASSEGGGAYEQYF

V gene: TRBV6-1
J gene: TRBJ1-5
D gene: TRBD1
clone size: many
CDR3 DNA: TGTGCCAGCAGTGAACAGGGGGAGAATCAGCCCCAGCATTTT
CDR3 protein: CASSEQGENQPQHF

V gene: TRBV4-3
J gene: TRBJ1-4
D gene: TRBD1
clone size: many
CDR3 DNA: TGCGCCAGCAGCCAAGATCAGGGGGCTAATGAAAAACTGTTTTTT
CDR3 protein: CASSQDQGANEKLFF

V gene: TRBV6-1
J gene: TRBJ2-1
D gene: TRBD2
clone size: many
CDR3 DNA: TGTGCCAGCAGTGAACTAGCGGGTTCCTACAATGAGCAGTTCTTC
CDR3 protein: CASSELAGSYNEQFF

V gene: TRBV28
J gene: TRBJ1-6
D gene: TRBD1
clone size: few
CDR3 DNA: TGTGCCAGCAGTTCCCCCCGGGACAGGGGTGATTCACCCCTCCACTTT
CDR3 protein: CASSSPRDRGDSPLHF

V gene: TRBV4-1
J gene: TRBJ1-4
D gene: .
clone size: many
CDR3 DNA: TGCGCCAGCAGCCAACTAGCGAGGGGGGGCCGAGATAAAAAACTGTTTTTT
CDR3 protein: CASSQLARGGRDKKLFF

V gene: TRBV6-5
J gene: TRBJ1-4
D gene: .
clone size: many
CDR3 DNA: TGTGCCAGCAGGAGGAATGAAAAACTGTTTTTT
CDR3 protein: CASRRNEKLFF

V gene: TRBV27
J gene: TRBJ2-7
D gene: .
clone size: many
CDR3 DNA: TGTGCCAGCAGTCACAGAGGGACTGCAACCTACGAGCAGTACTTC
CDR3 protein: CASSHRGTATYEQYF

V gene: TRBV19
J gene: TRBJ1-4
D gene: .
clone size: medium-sized
CDR3 DNA: TGTGCCAGTAGGGGGGCCAATAATGAAAAACTGTTTTTT
CDR3 protein: CASRGANNEKLFF

V gene: TRBV6-1
J gene: TRBJ1-1
D gene: .
clone size: many
CDR3 DNA: TGTGCCAGCAGTGTACATGAGGCCGGGGACACTGAAGCTTTCTTT
CDR3 protein: CASSVHEAGDTEAFF

V gene: TRBV5-1
J gene: TRBJ1-2
D gene: TRBD1
clone size: .
CDR3 DNA: TGCGCCAGCAGCTTGGGGACAGGCCTCTATGGCTACACCTTC
CDR3 protein: CASSLGTGLYGYTF

V gene: TRBV30
J gene: TRBJ2-7
D gene: .
clone size: .
CDR3 DNA: TGTGCCTGGAATGTATGGGCAGGGCGCGAGCAGTACTTC
CDR3 protein: CAWNVWAGREQYF

V gene: TRBV2
J gene: TRBJ2-1
D gene: .
clone size: many
CDR3 DNA: TGTGCCAGCAAGTACACCACAAATGAGCAGTTCTTC
CDR3 protein: CASKYTTNEQFF

V gene: TRBV27
J gene: TRBJ2-7
D gene: TRBD1
clone size: .
CDR3 DNA: TGTGCCAGAAATGGGACAGCCATTATTGACGAGCAGTACTTC
CDR3 protein: CARNGTAIIDEQYF

V gene: TRBV19
J gene: TRBJ2-2
D gene: TRBD2
clone size: few
CDR3 DNA: TGTGCCAGTAGTATTTCGGCGCGGGGGGGCCAAGAGCTGTTTTTT
CDR3 protein: CASSISARGGQELFF

V gene: TRBV5-5
J gene: TRBJ1-5
D gene: TRBD1
clone size: many
CDR3 DNA: TGTGCCAGCAGGGGGACAGGGTCCAATCAGCCCCAGCATTTT
CDR3 protein: CASRGTGSNQPQHF

V gene: TRBV4-3
J gene: TRBJ2-1
D gene: .
clone size: many
CDR3 DNA: TGCGCCAGCAGCCAAGATGGGCCGGATAGTGAGCAGTTCTTC
CDR3 protein: CASSQDGPDSEQFF

V gene: TRBV6-5
J gene: TRBJ1-4
D gene: .
clone size: many
CDR3 DNA: TGTGCCAGCAGCGGAAGAGGAGTTGAAAAACTGTTTTTT
CDR3 protein: CASSGRGVEKLFF

V gene: TRBV6-5
J gene: TRBJ1-4
D gene: .
clone size: many
CDR3 DNA: TGTGCCAGCAGTTACTCTCCCGGAACTAATGAAAAACTGTTTTTT
CDR3 protein: CASSYSPGTNEKLFF

V gene: TRBV6-1
J gene: TRBJ2-7
D gene: .
clone size: .
CDR3 DNA: TGTGCCAGCAAAACGGACTCGAACGAGCAGTACTTC
CDR3 protein: CASKTDSNEQYF

V gene: TRBV4-3
J gene: TRBJ2-3
D gene: TRBD2
clone size: many
CDR3 DNA: TGCGCCAGCAGCCTATCCTGGGAGGCTAGCGGGAGCACAGATACGCAGTATTTT
CDR3 protein: CASSLSWEASGSTDTQYF

V gene: TRBV7-9
J gene: TRBJ2-4
D gene: .
clone size: few
CDR3 DNA: TGTGCCAGCAGCTTAGGAACAGACATTCAGTACTTC
CDR3 protein: CASSLGTDIQYF

V gene: TRBV6-1
J gene: TRBJ1-1
D gene: .
clone size: many
CDR3 DNA: TGTGCCAGCAGTCGAACAGGGAACACTGAAGCTTTCTTT
CDR3 protein: CASSRTGNTEAFF

V gene: TRBV6-5
J gene: TRBJ2-2
D gene: .
clone size: few
CDR3 DNA: TGTGCCAGCAGTTACTCGAGAACCCTCGGAGCCGGGGAGCTGTTTTTT
CDR3 protein: CASSYSRTLGAGELFF

V gene: TRBV10-3
J gene: TRBJ1-3
D gene: .
clone size: many
CDR3 DNA: TGTGCCATCAGTGAGGCAGGGAGGTCGATAGGAAACACCATATATTTT
CDR3 protein: CAISEAGRSIGNTIYF

V gene: TRBV5-1
J gene: TRBJ2-2
D gene: TRBD1
clone size: many
CDR3 DNA: TGCGCCAGCAGCGTGGACAGGAGCAACACCGGGGAGCTGTTTTTT
CDR3 protein: CASSVDRSNTGELFF

V gene: TRBV9
J gene: TRBJ2-3
D gene: TRBD1
clone size: few
CDR3 DNA: TGTGCCAGCAGCCTTAAGGCCGGGACAGGGGGTTACTTGGGGACAGATACGCAGTATTTT
CDR3 protein: CASSLKAGTGGYLGTDTQYF

V gene: TRBV19
J gene: TRBJ1-1
D gene: .
clone size: many
CDR3 DNA: TGTGCCAGTAGACCCCCTGGGGGCGTTACTGAAGCTTTCTTT
CDR3 protein: CASRPPGGVTEAFF

V gene: TRBV5-6
J gene: TRBJ2-3
D gene: TRBD1
clone size: few
CDR3 DNA: TGTGCCAGCAGCTCGACAGGGGGCATAGGCACAGATACGCAGTATTTT
CDR3 protein: CASSSTGGIGTDTQYF

V gene: TRBV7-2
J gene: TRBJ2-2
D gene: TRBD2
clone size: .
CDR3 DNA: TGTGCCAGCAGCCCGGGCGGGGGGCGAAAACGCGGGGAGCTGTTTTTT
CDR3 protein: CASSPGGGRKRGELFF

V gene: TRBV7-9
J gene: TRBJ2-7
D gene: TRBD1
clone size: many
CDR3 DNA: TGTGCCAGCACCATTGGCTCCGGGACAGGTTCGTACGAGCAGTACTTC
CDR3 protein: CASTIGSGTGSYEQYF

V gene: TRBV30
J gene: TRBJ1-6
D gene: .
clone size: .
CDR3 DNA: TGTGCGATGGGGCGGGGAGAAGGACCCCTCCACTTT
CDR3 protein: CAMGRGEGPLHF

V gene: TRBV19
J gene: TRBJ2-2
D gene: .
clone size: many
CDR3 DNA: TGTGCCAGTAGCACGCGAAGAATTGACGGGGAAACGAACACCGGGGAGCTGTTTTTT
CDR3 protein: CASSTRRIDGETNTGELFF

V gene: TRBV5-6
J gene: TRBJ2-5
D gene: TRBD1
clone size: .
CDR3 DNA: TGTGCCAGCAGCTCGCTACAGGGGTACCAAGAGACCCAGTACTTC
CDR3 protein: CASSSLQGYQETQYF

V gene: TRBV7-8
J gene: TRBJ2-3
D gene: .
clone size: .
CDR3 DNA: TGTGCCAGCAGATTTCAACGGGGGAGGACAGATACGCAGTATTTT
CDR3 protein: CASRFQRGRTDTQYF

V gene: TRBV9
J gene: TRBJ1-2
D gene: TRBD1
clone size: many
CDR3 DNA: TGTGCCAGCAGCGTAGACTCAGGGGGCGCGTTTGGCTACACCTTC
CDR3 protein: CASSVDSGGAFGYTF

V gene: TRBV2
J gene: TRBJ1-1
D gene: TRBD1
clone size: many
CDR3 DNA: TGTGCCAGCAGTTTTAGGGACAGGGGGCCTGAAGCTTTCTTT
CDR3 protein: CASSFRDRGPEAFF

V gene: TRBV27
J gene: TRBJ2-7
D gene: .
clone size: many
CDR3 DNA: TGTGCCAGCACCGTTGACTCCTTTTGGTACTTC
CDR3 protein: CASTVDSFWYF

V gene: TRBV7-9
J gene: TRBJ1-2
D gene: .
clone size: many
CDR3 DNA: TGTGCCAGCAGCCTACAACAGGGAAACTATGGCTACACCTTC
CDR3 protein: CASSLQQGNYGYTF